This T cell receptor beta chain was documented in a study of blood T cell repertoires in COVID-19. Losses at the gene ends were 5 bases for V and 3 bases for J; bases not matched to a gene: 5. Germline CDR1 is LNHDA and CDR2 is SQIVND (reference sequence). This CDR3 spans 14 amino acids. Authors' methods: Reference gene primer amplification yielded estimated nucleated cell counts. Using immunoSEQ multiplex PCR, the repertoire was profiled, and TCRdb retains in-frame clones only, with some absent. That table furnishes V, J and clone size, whereas the DNA furnished D and trimming. The data hold roughly 260,000 clones, with roughly four fifths observed a single time.

The chain couples TRBV19 to TRBJ2-5; 8 bases line up with TRBD2. The sequenced material came from peripheral blood. The TCR comes from a woman in her 70s with acute or convalescent COVID-19. The CDR3 loop reads CASSEYSGKETQYF. The DNA for the CDR3 is TGTGCCAGTAGTGAGTATAGCGGGAAAGAGACCCAGTACTTC.